The subject of this entry is one T cell receptor beta chain. These data belong to a study of Graves' ophthalmopathy and Graves' hyperthyroidism. Deletions cut 2 bases from V and 5 bases from J, with 12 bases between. Germline CDR1 is SQVTM and CDR2 is ANQGSEA. The CDR3 sequence is 13 residues long. Excluded were patients with other autoimmune diseases, uncontrolled infections, pregnancy or lactation. The study amplified TCR beta CDR3 regions using RNA transcripts. Second-round multiplex PCR came after first-round RT-PCR with HTBI primers. Using its own MiXCR run on the multiplex PCR reads, TCRdb lists one record per CDR3 protein. Here the sample spans roughly 420,000 distinct CDR3 sequences, under 25% being singletons.

V gene TRBV29-1 combines with J gene TRBJ1-1, with a weak D call TRBD1 (5 bases). This clonotype originated in a woman younger than 35 with stable Graves' hyperthyroidism. Source material: peripheral blood. The CDR3, as DNA: TGCAGCGTTGAACGCGGGGCAGTAACTGAAGCTTTCTTT. Translation: CSVERGAVTEAFF.